A selection of T cell receptor beta chains follows, all from one sample in a study of T cell responses to AZD1222 COVID-19 vaccine. TCRdb's table, derived via immunoSEQ multiplex PCR, lists solely in-frame clones and lacks some. The top ten hold over 1% of the sample, which has some 180,000 clones, 87% seen once. Sequenced material: peripheral blood, taken 28 days after the second AZD1222 dose. These receptors were collected from an adult who received the AZD1222 COVID-19 vaccine. Both conserved end residues are part of each CDR3. The D gene is left open where the match is weak. Clone size is given for some rows only: seen once, a few or many times, or a class if the clone is expanded.

clone_size	d_call	v_call	j_call	cdr3_nt	cdr3_aa
.	.	TRBV7-2	TRBJ1-3	TGTGCCAGCAGCTTAGTGACAGGCTTCAACTCTGGAAACACCATATATTTT	CASSLVTGFNSGNTIYF
.	.	TRBV5-5	TRBJ2-5	TGTGCCAGCAGCTTGGCGGAGGGGGCGCGAGGAGAGACCCAGTACTTC	CASSLAEGARGETQYF
.	TRBD1	TRBV7-9	TRBJ2-7	TGTGCCAGCAGCCACTCGACAGGGAAACCCTACGAGCAGTACTTC	CASSHSTGKPYEQYF
.	TRBD1	TRBV12-3/TRBV12-4	TRBJ1-6	TGTGCCAGCAGTGACAGGGGGAATTCACCCCTCCACTTT	CASSDRGNSPLHF
.	.	TRBV4-3	TRBJ1-2	TGCGCCAGCAGCCAAGGAATCTATGGCTACACCTTC	CASSQGIYGYTF
.	TRBD1	TRBV15	TRBJ2-2	TGTGCCACCTCACAGGGGTACACCGGGGAGCTGTTTTTT	CATSQGYTGELFF
.	TRBD2	TRBV7-6	TRBJ2-7	TGTGCCAGCAGCGCGACTAGCGGGCTACCCTCCTACGAGCAGTACTTC	CASSATSGLPSYEQYF
.	.	TRBV4-3	TRBJ1-2	TGCGCCAGCAGCCAAGATAGCGCGGCTAACTATGGCTACACCTTC	CASSQDSAANYGYTF
.	.	TRBV5-1	TRBJ2-2	TGCGCCAGCAGCTGGACCTCGCCCTACACCGGGGAGCTGTTTTTT	CASSWTSPYTGELFF
.	.	TRBV29-1	TRBJ2-2	TGCAGCGTCGCGGACCCGTGGTTAATAACCGGGGAGCTGTTTTTT	CSVADPWLITGELFF
.	TRBD1	TRBV19	TRBJ1-1	TGTGCCAGTAGTATAGGGATGGACAGGGGGCGAGGAGGCACTGAAGCTTTCTTT	CASSIGMDRGRGGTEAFF
.	TRBD1	TRBV2	TRBJ1-6	TGTGCCAGCAGTGAACTGCAGGGGGCTGTTTCACCCCTCCACTTT	CASSELQGAVSPLHF
.	.	TRBV18	TRBJ1-5	TGTGCCAGCTCAGACCAGGGAAGCCCCAATCAGCCCCAGCATTTT	CASSDQGSPNQPQHF
.	TRBD1	TRBV27	TRBJ1-2	TGTGCCAGCAGCACCACCGGGACAGGGATCCATGGCTACACCTTC	CASSTTGTGIHGYTF
few	.	TRBV5-6	TRBJ1-2	TGTGCCAGCAGCTCTCCGTCGGCCGCGGGGGGCTACACCTTC	CASSSPSAAGGYTF
.	.	TRBV7-9	TRBJ2-7	TGTGCCAGCAGCCCAGAGGGCGGCTTATTCTACGAGCAGTACTTC	CASSPEGGLFYEQYF